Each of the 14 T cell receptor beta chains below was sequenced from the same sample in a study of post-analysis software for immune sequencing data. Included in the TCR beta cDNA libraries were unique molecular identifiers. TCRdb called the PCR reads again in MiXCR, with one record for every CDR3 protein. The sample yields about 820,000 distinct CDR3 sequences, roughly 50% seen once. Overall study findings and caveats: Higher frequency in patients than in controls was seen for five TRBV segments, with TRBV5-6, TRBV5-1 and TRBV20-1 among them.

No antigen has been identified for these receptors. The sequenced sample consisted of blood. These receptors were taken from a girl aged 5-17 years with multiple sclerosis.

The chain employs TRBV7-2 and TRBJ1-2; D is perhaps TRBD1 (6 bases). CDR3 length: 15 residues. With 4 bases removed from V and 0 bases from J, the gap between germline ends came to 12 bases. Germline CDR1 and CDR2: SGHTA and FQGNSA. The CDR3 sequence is CASSYGDMTNYGYTF. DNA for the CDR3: TGTGCCAGCAGCTATGGGGACATGACTAACTATGGCTACACCTTC.

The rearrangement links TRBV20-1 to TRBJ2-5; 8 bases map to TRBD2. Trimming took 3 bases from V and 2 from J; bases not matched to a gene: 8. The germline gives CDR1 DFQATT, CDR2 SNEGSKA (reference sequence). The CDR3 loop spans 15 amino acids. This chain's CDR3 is CSARVPGGVQETQYF. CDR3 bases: TGCAGTGCTAGGGTCCCGGGAGGGGTTCAAGAGACCCAGTACTTC.

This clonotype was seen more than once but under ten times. The CDR3 loop reads CASSSGGRQFF. The CDR3 DNA reads TGTGCCAGCAGCTCAGGGGGCCGGCAGTTCTTC. The rearrangement uses TRBV7-8 and TRBJ2-1, with 8 bases identical to TRBD1. This CDR3 region has 11 residues. CDR1 and CDR2 (germline): SGHVS, FQNEAQ. V lost 4 bases to trimming and J lost 12 bases; unmatched junction nucleotides: 2. The variable domain in full, with the rest retrieved from reference TRBV7-8 and TRBJ2-1, is GAGVSQSPRYKVAKRGQDVALRCDPISGHVSLFWYQQALGQGPEFLTYFQNEAQLDKSGLPSDRFFAERPEGSVSTLKIQRTQQEDSAVYLCASSSGGRQFFGPGTRLTVL.

CDR3 nucleotides: TGCAGTGCTAGAGGGCCCCCGGGACAGGGGACCGTCTTAGACTATGGCTACACCTTC. It encodes CSARGPPGQGTVLDYGYTF. The V call is TRBV20-1, the J call TRBJ1-2, with TRBD1 matching 10 bases. V trimming: 1 base; J trimming: 3 bases; junction bases outside the gene matches: 17. Germline CDR1 DFQATT, CDR2 SNEGSKA (reference sequence). The CDR3 sequence is 19 residues long.

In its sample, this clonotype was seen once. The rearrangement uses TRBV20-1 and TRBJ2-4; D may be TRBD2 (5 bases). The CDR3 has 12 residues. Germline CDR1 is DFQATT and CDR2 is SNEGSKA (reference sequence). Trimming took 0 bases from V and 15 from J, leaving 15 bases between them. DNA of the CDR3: TGCAGTGCTAGAGAAGTCGGAGGAAGGCGGTACTTC. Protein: CSAREVGGRRYF.

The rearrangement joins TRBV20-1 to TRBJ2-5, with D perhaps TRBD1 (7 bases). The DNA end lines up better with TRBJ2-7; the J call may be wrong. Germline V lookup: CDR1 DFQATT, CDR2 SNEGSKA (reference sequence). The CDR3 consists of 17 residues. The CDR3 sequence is CSARDQGGLKRGNEQYF. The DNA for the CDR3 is TGCAGTGCTAGAGATCAGGGGGGCCTAAAAAGGGGGAACGAGCAGTACTTC.

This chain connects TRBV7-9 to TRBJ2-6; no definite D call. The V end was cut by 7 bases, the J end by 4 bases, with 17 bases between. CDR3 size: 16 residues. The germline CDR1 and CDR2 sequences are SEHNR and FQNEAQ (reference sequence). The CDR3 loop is CASKPQVTVGANVLTF. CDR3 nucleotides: TGTGCCAGCAAACCTCAGGTTACGGTGGGGGCCAACGTCCTGACTTTC.

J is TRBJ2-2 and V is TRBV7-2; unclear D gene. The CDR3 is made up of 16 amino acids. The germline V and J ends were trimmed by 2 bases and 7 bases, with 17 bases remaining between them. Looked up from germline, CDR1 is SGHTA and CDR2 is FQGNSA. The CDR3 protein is CASSLSSGLSYGELFF. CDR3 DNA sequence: TGTGCCAGCAGCTTATCGAGTGGGCTATCCTACGGGGAGCTGTTTTTT.

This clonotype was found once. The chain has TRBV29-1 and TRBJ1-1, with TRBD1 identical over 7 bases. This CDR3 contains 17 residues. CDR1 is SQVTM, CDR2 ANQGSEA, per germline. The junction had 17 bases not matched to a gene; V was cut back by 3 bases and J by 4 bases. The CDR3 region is CSVDMTGTGFWRTEAFF. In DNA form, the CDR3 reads TGCAGCGTTGATATGACAGGGACTGGCTTTTGGCGCACTGAAGCTTTCTTT. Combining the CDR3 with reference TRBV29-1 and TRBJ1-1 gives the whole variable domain SAVISQKPSRDICQRGTSLTIQCQVDSQVTMMFWYRQQPGQSLTLIATANQGSEATYESGFVIDKFPISRPNLTFSTLTVSNMSPEDSSIYLCSVDMTGTGFWRTEAFFGQGTRLTVV.

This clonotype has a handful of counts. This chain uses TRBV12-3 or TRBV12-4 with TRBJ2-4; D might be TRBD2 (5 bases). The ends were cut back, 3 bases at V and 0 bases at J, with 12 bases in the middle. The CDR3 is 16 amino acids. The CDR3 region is CASSLGVLLAKNIQYF. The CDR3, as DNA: TGTGCCAGCAGTTTGGGAGTCCTGCTAGCCAAAAACATTCAGTACTTC.

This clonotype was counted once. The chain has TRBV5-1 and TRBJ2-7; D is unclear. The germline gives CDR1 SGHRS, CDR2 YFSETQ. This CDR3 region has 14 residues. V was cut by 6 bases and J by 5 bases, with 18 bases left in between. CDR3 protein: CASTLGEIGNEQYF. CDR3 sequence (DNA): TGCGCCAGCACCTTAGGTGAAATCGGCAACGAGCAGTACTTC.

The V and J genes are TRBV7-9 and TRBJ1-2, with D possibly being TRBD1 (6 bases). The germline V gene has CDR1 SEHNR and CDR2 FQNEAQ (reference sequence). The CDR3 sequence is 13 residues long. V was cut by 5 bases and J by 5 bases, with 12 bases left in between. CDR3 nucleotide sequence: TGTGCCAGCAGCGTACAGGGATTGTATGGCTACACCTTC. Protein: CASSVQGLYGYTF.

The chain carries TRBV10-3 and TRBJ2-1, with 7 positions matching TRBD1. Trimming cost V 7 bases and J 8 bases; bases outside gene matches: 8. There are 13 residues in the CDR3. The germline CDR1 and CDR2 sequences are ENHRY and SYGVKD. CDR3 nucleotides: TGTGCCATCAAGCAAGGACAGGTCGATGAGCAGTTCTTC. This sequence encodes CAIKQGQVDEQFF.

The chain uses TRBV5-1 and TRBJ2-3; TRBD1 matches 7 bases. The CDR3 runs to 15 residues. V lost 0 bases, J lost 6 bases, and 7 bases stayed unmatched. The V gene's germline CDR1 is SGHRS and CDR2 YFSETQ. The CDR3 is CASSLGQGSLDTQYF. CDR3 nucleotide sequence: TGCGCCAGCAGCTTGGGACAGGGTAGCTTGGATACGCAGTATTTT.